The clone carrying this T cell receptor (beta chain) showed up just a few times. Other nucleotide sequences from this sample produce the same CDR3. These data belong to a study of blood T cell repertoires in COVID-19. Trimming took off 0 bases at V and 5 bases at J, with 8 bases between the two ends. The CDR3 covers 13 residues. From germline, CDR1 is SGHRS and CDR2 YFSETQ. The authors' processing: Researchers report that nucleated cell counts were estimated from reference gene primer amplification. Method: immunoSEQ multiplex PCR; TCRdb's copy keeps in-frame clones and lacks some. V and J calls and clone size come straight from that table; D and trimming were deduced from the DNA. The data show 380,000 or so clones, with 88% seen just once and 0.95% to 1% held by the top ten.

Sequencing was performed on PBMCs or T cells enriched from blood (not recorded which). This sequence joins TRBV5-1 and TRBJ1-1; D is unclear. The sequence derives from a woman aged 25 to 39 with acute COVID-19. The CDR3 DNA reads TGCGCCAGCAGCTTGGATCGGGTAACTGAAGCTTTCTTT. The encoded protein is CASSLDRVTEAFF.